A selection of T cell receptor beta chains follows, all from one sample in a study of shared clonotypes between healthy human individuals. Method: immunoSEQ multiplex PCR; TCRdb's copy keeps in-frame clones and lacks some. This sample has 2 million to 2.5 million clones; 90% to 96% occur once, and the top ten carry around 0.13%. Sequences were obtained from naive CD4+ T cells sorted from blood. The receptors stem from a man between 18 and 29 years old in good health. Each CDR3 is given with its conserved first and last residue.

v_call cdr3_aa
TRBV5-1 CASSLEGALSYNEQFF
TRBV15 CATSREGVRSEQYF
TRBV18 CASSLSLTSNNYGYTF
TRBV5-8 CASSLSFGMGHLYGYTF
TRBV2 CASSPRHVEQFF
TRBV10-3 CAISGGFGTGDSYEQYF
TRBV28 CATVLYAEAFF
TRBV5-4 CASKGYDTDTQYF
TRBV19 CASKSDRSRNTIYF
TRBV18 CASSSGTGETETQYF
TRBV10-3 CAISESAQTYEQYF
TRBV7-2 CASSSLGVRETQYF
TRBV5-1 CASSSTGTASSYEQYF
TRBV18 CASSPKVETQYF
TRBV7-9 CASSLAQDIQYF
TRBV7-9 CASSYRTSGSSETQYF
TRBV18 CASSPPAQGNQPQHF
TRBV5-1 CASSLDRVNEKLFF
TRBV6-1 CASSIQGTGEKLFF
TRBV30 CAWSVSGGYTF
TRBV10-3 CAISAPNTGELFF
TRBV5-4 CASGRILGGTGERNSPLHF
TRBV10-3 CAIRGQRDYGYTF
TRBV5-1 CASSLLEGVEKLFF
TRBV5-5 CASSPGTVNYGYTF
TRBV27 CASSLRGNQPQHF
TRBV28 CASSTGAREQYF
TRBV2 CASSAGAQPQHF
TRBV5-6 CASSLRDEQFF
TRBV6-5 CASSFTGESPLHF
TRBV29-1 CSATGTLGYTF
TRBV27 CASRNRGHQPQHF
TRBV30 CAWSVAGSTEAFF
TRBV10-3 CAISSISGTYNEQFF
TRBV6-1 CASSVRLAGGPYEQYF
TRBV27 CASSSQGGTNQPQHF
TRBV10-3 CAISPDRGHEQYF
TRBV7-2 CASSPQPNTGELFF
TRBV10-1 CASSEFRFGAPRDTEAFF
TRBV9 CASSVGTGVSQPQHF